The source of this T cell receptor (beta chain) is a study of T cell responses to AZD1222 COVID-19 vaccine. Repertoires were generated with immunoSEQ multiplex PCR, while TCRdb's copy carries only in-frame clones and drops some. This sample has about 150,000 clones, with 90% found just once. Study results and limitations: Only a handful of AZD1222 recipients were seropositive at baseline.

CDR3 size: 15 residues. Germline lookup yields CDR1 SGHRS and CDR2 YFSETQ. J lost 6 bases, V lost 4 bases, and 7 bases had no gene match. Worth noting for this clone: Its antigen is undetermined.

The sequence was collected from an adult in good health. Specimen: peripheral blood, collected on day 0 of AZD1222 vaccination. The J gene is TRBJ2-1, the V gene TRBV5-1; the match to TRBD1 covers 10 bases. The CDR3 DNA sequence: TGCGCCAGCAGCACCCGGGACAGGGGTTTCAATGAGCAGTTCTTC. Encoded protein: CASSTRDRGFNEQFF. Based on the CDR3 plus reference TRBV5-1 and TRBJ2-1, the full variable domain is KAGVTQTPRYLIKTRGQQVTLSCSPISGHRSVSWYQQTPGQGLQFLFEYFSETQRNKGNFPGRFSGRQFSNSRSEMNVSTLELGDSALYLCASSTRDRGFNEQFFGPGTRLTVL.